The entry that follows covers one T cell receptor beta chain sequence. What it recognizes is unknown. The record originates from a study of cytomegalovirus exposure and HLA in healthy donors. The CDR3 covers 16 residues. The V end was cut by 2 bases, the J end by 2 bases, with 13 bases between. Germline V gives CDR1 MNHEY, CDR2 SMNVEV (reference sequence). Overall study results and limits: Later, an analysis showed that TCR beta chains associated with HLA were more clonally expanded than others that were equally common. Rates of TCR association differed by HLA locus in a later analysis, with DRB1 highest and HLA-C lowest. Prior analysis indicated that the majority of TCR beta V segments exhibited productivity approximately 87% or approximately 30% of the time.

It was healthy bone marrow donors who served as donors. A multiplex PCR was run with 60 Vbeta primers and 13 Jbeta primers. Method: immunoSEQ multiplex PCR; TCRdb's copy keeps in-frame clones and lacks some. The repertoire holds around 140,000 clones, with more than 75% as singletons. Sequencing was carried out using PBMCs. The genes are TRBV27 and TRBJ2-4, with TRBD2 as a possible D gene (6 bases). The TCR comes from a woman between 45 and 60 years old in good health and CMV-seropositive. CDR3 coding DNA: TGTGCCAGCAGTTTAGGACTAAAACCACCCAAAAACATTCAGTACTTC. It yields the protein CASSLGLKPPKNIQYF.